Following are 30 T cell receptor beta chains from one sample sequenced in a study of blood T cell repertoires in COVID-19 (dated by TCRdb to about 2020). The library relied on the immunoSEQ multiplex PCR assay. Drawn from immuneACCESS, this table holds only the in-frame rearrangements with V and J called that TCRdb kept. Clones are partly lost; checked studies trace under half to an unresolved V gene and leave the rest unexplained. A total of over 85,000 clones appear in this sample, 80% to 90% of them only once. Together, the top ten hold 15% to 20% of the sample. Sequencing was carried out using peripheral blood. The source is a human donor in a cohort sampled during active COVID-19.

This clone was seen only once. The V and J genes are TRBV6-1 and TRBJ1-3, with TRBD1 matching 7 bases. The CDR3 covers 17 residues. Germline V gene lookup returns CDR1 MNHNS and CDR2 SASEGT. The ends lost 1 base at V and 4 bases at J; junction bases unmatched: 10. CDR3 bases: TGTGCCAGCAGTGAAGGCTTTGTGAGGGGGCAAGGAAACACCATATATTTT. This translates into CASSEGFVRGQGNTIYF.

The J gene is TRBJ2-3, the V gene TRBV3-1 (or the pseudogene TRBV3-2); D perhaps matches TRBD2 (5 bases). Trimming took 5 bases from V and 4 from J, leaving 13 bases between them. Germline CDR1 reads LGHDT; CDR2 reads YNNKEL (reference sequence). CDR3 size: 14 residues. In DNA, the CDR3 is TGTGCCAGCAGCGCGCTGGCGGAGGCAGATACGCAGTATTTT. It encodes CASSALAEADTQYF.

The V call is TRBV6-5, the J call TRBJ2-1; 7 bases agree with TRBD1. Germline CDR1 reads MNHEY; CDR2 reads SVGAGI. The CDR3 has 15 amino acids. After removal of 1 base from V and 6 bases from J, the junction contained 6 bases not matched to a gene. The CDR3 region has the DNA TGTGCCAGCAGTTACTACACAGGGGATGGCAATGAGCAGTTCTTC. This sequence encodes CASSYYTGDGNEQFF.

This chain joins TRBV4-2 and TRBJ2-1, with TRBD2 matching over 10 bases. Trimming took 1 base from V and 1 from J; bases not matched to a gene: 10. Germline V gene lookup returns CDR1 LGHNA and CDR2 YNFKEQ. The CDR3 is 19 residues long. DNA of the CDR3: TGTGCCAGCAGCCAAGGTCTAGCGGGAGTACCGCGATCCTACAATGAGCAGTTCTTC. Its protein is CASSQGLAGVPRSYNEQFF.

V and J are TRBV7-2 and TRBJ2-5; D is perhaps TRBD2 (6 bases). CDR1 and CDR2 (germline): SGHTA, FQGNSA. The CDR3 sequence is 15 residues long. V lost 4 bases to trimming and J lost 5 bases, with 17 bases between them. The CDR3 DNA sequence: TGTGCCAGCAGCTCCCTTTATCGGGGGATGGAGACCCAGTACTTC. Encoded protein: CASSSLYRGMETQYF.

The chain combines TRBV5-6 with TRBJ2-7; D not certain. The germline V and J ends were trimmed by 1 base and 4 bases, with 6 bases remaining between them. The germline CDR1 and CDR2 sequences are SGHDT and YYEEEE. This CDR3 spans 12 amino acids. The CDR3 protein is CASSLSGYEQYF. The CDR3 region has the DNA TGTGCCAGCAGCTTGTCCGGGTACGAGCAGTACTTC.

This sequence joins TRBV2 and TRBJ2-3; 11 bases agree with TRBD2. The CDR3 has 15 amino acids. Trimming took 8 bases from V and 0 from J; bases not matched to a gene: 4. CDR1 is SNHLY, CDR2 FYNNEI, per germline. As DNA, the CDR3 is TGTGCCAGCTGGGGGACTAGCGGAAGCACAGATACGCAGTATTTT. Its protein is CASWGTSGSTDTQYF.

This clone was detected a few times. This chain joins TRBV6-5 and TRBJ2-3; 9 bases are a match to TRBD1. V was clipped by 10 bases and J by 5 bases; unmatched bases: 10. Germline values: CDR1 MNHEY, CDR2 SVGAGI. The CDR3 sequence is 14 residues long. The DNA for the CDR3 is TGTGCCATCAAAACAGGGGGCTCGGGAGATACGCAGTATTTT. Its translation is CAIKTGGSGDTQYF.

This chain uses TRBV7-2 with TRBJ2-1, with 10 bases that match TRBD1. V dropped 5 bases and J dropped 3; count of bases not matched to a gene: 4. This CDR3 has 15 residues. The germline CDR1 and CDR2 sequences are SGHTA and FQGNSA. This CDR3 reads CASSPGQGLYNEQFF. CDR3 sequence (DNA): TGTGCCAGCAGCCCGGGACAGGGGCTCTACAATGAGCAGTTCTTC.

The V and J genes are TRBV5-4 and TRBJ1-4; unclear D gene. The ends were cut back, 4 bases at V and 4 bases at J, with 14 bases in the middle. The CDR3 totals 15 residues. Germline V gene lookup returns CDR1 SGHNT and CDR2 YYREEE (reference sequence). In DNA, the CDR3 is TGTGCCAGCAGCCCGGAGGCCGAATATAATGAAAAACTGTTTTTT. Residues: CASSPEAEYNEKLFF.

This chain joins TRBV7-6 and TRBJ1-3; tentative D call: TRBD1 (5 bases). Germline-derived CDR1 and CDR2 are SGHVS and FNYEAQ. The V gene lost 0 bases and the J gene lost 4 bases, with 13 bases spanning the gap. This CDR3 contains 16 residues. The CDR3 DNA follows: TGTGCCAGCAGCTTAGCTCAGGGATCTTCCGGAAACACCATATATTTT. It translates to CASSLAQGSSGNTIYF. The variable domain in full, with the rest retrieved from reference TRBV7-6 and TRBJ1-3, is GAGVSQSPRYKVTKRGQDVALRCDPISGHVSLYWYRQALGQGPEFLTYFNYEAQQDKSGLPNDRFSAERPEGSISTLTIQRTEQRDSAMYRCASSLAQGSSGNTIYFGEGSWLTVV.

The rearrangement joins TRBV28 to TRBJ1-6; D is perhaps TRBD1 (5 bases). The germline CDR1 and CDR2 sequences are MDHEN and SYDVKM. This CDR3 comprises 16 residues. Trimming cost V 6 bases and J 2 bases, with 14 bases left between them. The CDR3 reads CASRPQGAAYNSPLHF. In DNA, the CDR3 is TGTGCCAGCAGACCACAAGGGGCGGCCTATAATTCACCCCTCCACTTT.

The rearrangement joins TRBV5-1 to TRBJ2-7; maybe TRBD2 (7 bases). Trimming removed 3 bases from V and 3 bases from J, with 13 bases in between. The CDR3 is 14 residues long. Per germline, CDR1 SGHRS and CDR2 YFSETQ. As DNA, the CDR3 is TGCGCCAGCAGCTACAGGGAGGGGGGCTACGAGCAGTACTTC. Residues: CASSYREGGYEQYF.

The chain employs TRBV11-2 and TRBJ2-4; 11 bases line up with TRBD2. The CDR3 contains 14 residues. Germline V CDR1 and CDR2: SGHAT, FQNNGV. V gave up 5 bases and J gave up 6 bases; unmatched junction bases: 3. The CDR3 DNA sequence: TGTGCCAGCAGCAAGGGACTAGCGGTAAACATTCAGTACTTC. Encoded protein: CASSKGLAVNIQYF.

The chain recombines TRBV9 with TRBJ2-2, with D possibly matching TRBD1 (6 bases). The CDR3 runs 16 residues. Germline loops: CDR1 SGDLS, CDR2 YYNGEE. The V gene lost 2 bases and the J gene lost 4 bases, with 15 bases spanning the gap. CDR3 in DNA: TGTGCCAGCAGCGTCGCATACAGGGAGATCACCGGGGAGCTGTTTTTT. It encodes CASSVAYREITGELFF.

This chain connects TRBV5-1 to TRBJ2-7; 16 bases line up with TRBD2. CDR3 length equals 18 residues. The junction had 5 bases not matched to a gene; V was cut back by 2 bases and J by 0 bases. Germline V CDR1 and CDR2: SGHRS, YFSETQ. Written as DNA, the CDR3 is TGCGCCAGCAGCTTCGGGACTAGCGGGAGGGGCGTCTCCTACGAGCAGTACTTC. Protein: CASSFGTSGRGVSYEQYF.

The chain combines TRBV20-1 with TRBJ1-6; 8 positions match TRBD1. This CDR3 has 16 amino acids. From germline, CDR1 is DFQATT and CDR2 SNEGSKA (reference sequence). V gave up 3 bases and J gave up 0 bases; unmatched junction bases: 4. This chain's CDR3 is CSASSGGSSYNSPLHF. CDR3 bases: TGCAGTGCTAGTTCAGGGGGCAGCTCCTATAATTCACCCCTCCACTTT.

The V call is TRBV20-1, the J call TRBJ2-7; D may be TRBD1 (7 bases). There are 14 residues in the CDR3. V lost 3 bases and J 3 bases, leaving 15 bases between the germline ends. The germline gives CDR1 DFQATT, CDR2 SNEGSKA (reference sequence). The CDR3 here is CSASNQGGIYEQYF. CDR3 in DNA: TGCAGTGCTAGTAACCAGGGGGGTATCTACGAGCAGTACTTC.

CDR3 DNA sequence: TGTGCCAGCAGCTTTAGTGGGACACGCAACTCCTACGAGCAGTACTTC. Amino acid sequence: CASSFSGTRNSYEQYF. The V gene is TRBV11-2, the J gene TRBJ2-7, with TRBD1 as a possible D gene (6 bases). Germline CDR1 reads SGHAT; CDR2 reads FQNNGV. The germline V and J ends were trimmed by 3 bases and 0 bases, with 15 bases remaining between them. This CDR3 is built from 16 residues.

The chain employs TRBV27 and TRBJ1-5; 9 nucleotides match TRBD1. Per germline, CDR1 MNHEY and CDR2 SMNVEV (reference sequence). Unmatched junction bases numbered 10, after V lost 6 bases and J lost 4 bases. This CDR3 contains 16 residues. CDR3 nucleotides: TGTGCCAGCAGCTTGGGGAGGACAGGGGTAAATCAGCCCCAGCATTTT. The encoded protein is CASSLGRTGVNQPQHF.

This clone was seen a handful of times. This chain uses TRBV3-1 (or the pseudogene TRBV3-2) with TRBJ2-7, with 10 bases identical to TRBD2. V gave up 6 bases and J gave up 12 bases; unmatched junction bases: 5. The CDR3 extends over 11 amino acids. Germline loops: CDR1 LGHDT, CDR2 YNNKEL (reference sequence). The CDR3 sequence is CASRLAGEVYF. CDR3 nucleotides: TGTGCCAGCAGGCTAGCGGGAGAGGTGTACTTC.

J is TRBJ2-4 and V is TRBV6-4; the D is unclear. Germline CDR1 and CDR2: MRHNA and SNTAGT. V was shortened by 2 bases and J by 0 bases, with 8 bases between the two germline ends. CDR3 length equals 15 residues. In DNA form, the CDR3 reads TGTGCCAGCAGTGACACAGCACTAGCCAAAAACATTCAGTACTTC. Translation: CASSDTALAKNIQYF.

In this sample, this clone turned up a few times. The gene calls are TRBV7-2 and TRBJ1-3; the D gene is possibly TRBD1 (5 bases). The V and J ends lost 2 bases and 2 bases respectively, with 10 bases between them. The CDR3 is 15 residues long. The germline V gene has CDR1 SGHTA and CDR2 FQGNSA. CDR3 sequence: CASSLLAGTGNTIYF. The CDR3 coding sequence is TGTGCCAGCAGCTTATTGGCAGGGACTGGAAACACCATATATTTT.

The rearrangement uses TRBV28 and TRBJ2-1; TRBD2 matches 14 bases. The CDR3 has 16 residues. Germline loops: CDR1 MDHEN, CDR2 SYDVKM. Trimming removed 8 bases from V and 6 bases from J; junction bases left unmatched: 9. CDR3 sequence (DNA): TGTGCCAGCGAGGGGGGAGGACTAGCGGGAGGCAATGAGCAGTTCTTC. Protein product: CASEGGGLAGGNEQFF.

The chain recombines TRBV2 with TRBJ1-1; 8 bases agree with TRBD1. Trimming took 6 bases from V and 6 from J; bases not matched to a gene: 15. In germline, CDR1 is SNHLY, CDR2 FYNNEI. The CDR3 extends over 16 amino acids. The CDR3: CASRGEVWTGIAEAFF. As DNA, the CDR3 is TGTGCCAGCAGGGGAGAGGTATGGACAGGGATTGCTGAAGCTTTCTTT.

The chain uses TRBV6-6 and TRBJ1-4, with 7 bases lining up with TRBD1. The CDR3 runs 13 residues. The V segment lost 6 bases and the J segment 7 bases; nucleotides outside the gene matches: 5. Germline-derived CDR1 and CDR2 are MNHNY and SVGAGI (reference sequence). The CDR3 here is CASRETGVEKLFF. CDR3 in DNA: TGTGCCAGCAGGGAAACAGGGGTTGAAAAACTGTTTTTT.

This clone was seen only once. This rearrangement joins TRBV24-1 to TRBJ2-6; perhaps TRBD1 as D (6 bases). V was pared by 10 bases and J by 0 bases, with 9 bases between. The length of the CDR3 is 14 residues. CDR1 and CDR2 (germline): KGHDR, SFDVKD. This CDR3 reads CATADSSGANVLTF. Written as DNA, the CDR3 is TGTGCCACTGCGGACAGCTCTGGGGCCAACGTCCTGACTTTC.

The J gene is TRBJ2-7, the V gene TRBV19; a weak D match, TRBD1 (5 bases). CDR1 LNHDA and CDR2 SQIVND come from the germline V gene (reference sequence). V dropped 5 bases and J dropped 0 bases, with 20 bases sitting between them. The CDR3 length is 17 residues. Written as DNA, the CDR3 is TGTGCCAGTAGTCGCTGGTCTATACAGGACCTCTCCTACGAGCAGTACTTC. Its translation: CASSRWSIQDLSYEQYF.

The rearrangement links TRBV29-1 to TRBJ2-7, with 8 bases aligning to TRBD1. The V gene's germline CDR1 is SQVTM and CDR2 ANQGSEA. The V and J ends lost 6 bases and 3 bases, in that order; junction bases with no gene match: 7. The CDR3 runs 13 residues. The CDR3 loop reads CSVGNRGYYEQYF. The CDR3 DNA reads TGCAGCGTAGGGAACAGGGGGTACTACGAGCAGTACTTC.

This clone has just one count. In nucleotides, the CDR3 is TGCGCCAGCAGCTTTGGCCGGGACAGGGGAGAAAAACTGTTTTTT. This translates into CASSFGRDRGEKLFF. The chain couples TRBV5-1 to TRBJ1-4; TRBD1 agrees at 10 bases. The CDR3 consists of 15 residues. Germline V lookup: CDR1 SGHRS, CDR2 YFSETQ. V shed 2 bases and J 8 bases; nucleotides not matched to a gene: 6. The full variable domain, in which reference TRBV5-1 and TRBJ1-4 provide the parts outside the CDR3, is KAGVTQTPRYLIKTRGQQVTLSCSPISGHRSVSWYQQTPGQGLQFLFEYFSETQRNKGNFPGRFSGRQFSNSRSEMNVSTLELGDSALYLCASSFGRDRGEKLFFGSGTQLSVL.